This TCR beta chain was documented in a study of blood T cell repertoires in COVID-19. Sequencing was performed with immunoSEQ multiplex PCR; in TCRdb, only in-frame clones are kept and a portion is missing. The sample includes roughly 280,000 clones, 83% of them seen just once. The V gene lost 4 bases and the J gene lost 3 bases, with 13 bases spanning the gap. The germline CDR1 and CDR2 sequences are MNHEY and SVGAGI. CDR3 length equals 14 residues. The chain is built from TRBV6-5 and TRBJ2-7, with D perhaps matching TRBD2 (6 bases). This sequence was found in a man in his sixties who had recovered from COVID-19. Sequencing was done on a sample of peripheral blood. CDR3 residues: CASSFSSVIYEQYF. The CDR3 DNA reads TGTGCCAGCAGTTTTTCTAGCGTGATCTACGAGCAGTACTTC.